These 17 T cell receptor beta chains originate from one sample sequenced in a study of PD-L1 blockade in urothelial cancer. Time point indicated: pretreatment peripheral blood. Method: immunoSEQ multiplex PCR; TCRdb's copy keeps in-frame clones and lacks some. The sample holds almost 90,000 clones, about 83% seen once. The sequenced sample was PBMCs, obtained around atezolizumab (anti-PD-L1) treatment. The source is a man between 60 and 70 years old with urothelial cancer.

The chain joins TRBV6-1 to TRBJ2-2; D is possibly TRBD1 (6 bases). Trimming took 3 bases from V and 6 from J, leaving 17 bases between them. Germline CDR1 MNHNS, CDR2 SASEGT. The length of the CDR3 is 16 residues. CDR3 amino acids: CASSDVSQGQAGELFF. The CDR3 nucleotides are TGTGCCAGCAGTGATGTTAGCCAGGGGCAGGCCGGGGAGCTGTTTTTT.

V usage is TRBV2 and J usage is TRBJ2-3, with TRBD1 as a possible D gene (6 bases). The CDR3 sequence is 15 residues long. Trimming stripped 6 bases from V and 1 base from J, with 14 bases between. Germline values: CDR1 SNHLY, CDR2 FYNNEI. This chain's CDR3 is CASRPQGWGTDTQYF. CDR3 bases: TGTGCCAGCAGGCCACAGGGTTGGGGCACAGATACGCAGTATTTT.

This clone was seen a few times. This chain joins TRBV18 and TRBJ2-7; 8 bases match TRBD1. J lost 1 base, V lost 8 bases, and 1 base had no gene match. CDR3 size: 12 residues. CDR1 is KGHSH, CDR2 LQKENI, per germline. The CDR3 reads CASGQGSYEQYF. Written as DNA, the CDR3 is TGTGCCAGCGGACAGGGTTCCTACGAGCAGTACTTC.

The chain is built from TRBV6-4 and TRBJ2-4; the match to TRBD1 covers 11 bases. Germline CDR1 MRHNA, CDR2 SNTAGT. CDR3 length equals 14 residues. V lost 2 bases and J lost 6; bases outside the gene matches: 0. CDR3 nucleotides: TGTGCCAGCAGTGACGGACAGGGGGCAAACATTCAGTACTTC. Translation gives CASSDGQGANIQYF.

V gene TRBV19 combines with J gene TRBJ2-3, with D possibly TRBD2 on 7 matching bases. The ends were cut back, 3 bases at V and 14 bases at J, with 18 bases in the middle. The germline V gene encodes CDR1 LNHDA and CDR2 SQIVND (reference sequence). CDR3 length: 13 amino acids. CDR3 region: CASSIGRAGARYF. CDR3 coding DNA: TGTGCCAGTAGTATTGGGAGGGCAGGGGCCAGGTATTTT.

This chain joins TRBV5-1 and TRBJ2-7; D possibly corresponds to TRBD1 (6 bases). The V and J ends lost 4 bases and 0 bases respectively, with 17 bases between them. This CDR3 has 16 residues. Germline CDR1 SGHRS, CDR2 YFSETQ. DNA of the CDR3: TGCGCCAGCAGCCTAGGACAGTACCCTTACTCCTACGAGCAGTACTTC. Translating gives CASSLGQYPYSYEQYF.

The V call is TRBV6-1, the J call TRBJ2-3; 7 nucleotides line up with TRBD2. This CDR3 is built from 12 residues. Germline-derived CDR1 and CDR2 are MNHNS and SASEGT. Unmatched junction bases numbered 2, after V lost 6 bases and J lost 5 bases. For the CDR3, the DNA is TGTGCCAGCAGCGGGGGGAAAGATACGCAGTATTTT. Its protein product is CASSGGKDTQYF.

This chain uses TRBV6-5 with TRBJ1-4; 7 positions match TRBD1. Germline loops: CDR1 MNHEY, CDR2 SVGAGI. Losses at the gene ends were 2 bases for V and 8 bases for J; bases not matched to a gene: 8. The CDR3 totals 15 residues. The CDR3, as DNA: TGTGCCAGCAGTTACGGCGACAGGGACCAGGAAAAACTGTTTTTT. Residues: CASSYGDRDQEKLFF.

The rearrangement uses TRBV9 and TRBJ2-6; possibly TRBD1 for D (6 bases). The V end lost 4 bases, the J end lost 2 bases, and 13 bases lay between the germline ends. The CDR3 contains 16 residues. The germline CDR1 and CDR2 sequences are SGDLS and YYNGEE. CDR3 sequence: CASSSTGLTGANVLTF. The DNA for the CDR3 is TGTGCCAGCAGCTCAACAGGGCTGACTGGGGCCAACGTCCTGACTTTC.

CDR3 sequence: CASSPSGVTNEQYF. Written as DNA, the CDR3 is TGTGCCAGCAGCCCTTCGGGGGTAACTAACGAGCAGTACTTC. This chain links TRBV7-9 with TRBJ2-7, with a possible D match to TRBD2 (6 bases). The CDR3 consists of 14 residues. Trimming took 5 bases from V and 5 from J, leaving 16 bases between them. Germline CDR1 is SEHNR and CDR2 is FQNEAQ (reference sequence).

This clone was detected only once. The CDR3 coding sequence is TGTGCCAGCATCGCGGGCTCGGGGGGTTATGGCTACACCTTC. Translating it yields CASIAGSGGYGYTF. V usage is TRBV28 and J usage is TRBJ1-2, with a weak D call TRBD1 (5 bases). Trimming took off 7 bases at V and 5 bases at J, with 17 bases between the two ends. The germline V gene encodes CDR1 MDHEN and CDR2 SYDVKM. The CDR3 runs to 14 residues.

A single count supports this clone. This rearrangement joins TRBV5-1 to TRBJ1-1, with D possibly being TRBD1 (5 bases). Trimming left V 4 bases short and J 5 bases short, with 12 bases between. Per the germline V gene, CDR1 is SGHRS and CDR2 is YFSETQ. The CDR3 length is 13 residues. The CDR3 loop is CASSLGARTEAFF. For the CDR3, the DNA is TGCGCCAGCAGCCTTGGGGCGAGGACTGAAGCTTTCTTT.

The chain has TRBV19 and TRBJ2-5, with a possible D match to TRBD1 (6 bases). V shed 5 bases and J shed 6 bases, with 16 bases lying between them. The germline V gene has CDR1 LNHDA and CDR2 SQIVND (reference sequence). The CDR3 totals 14 residues. CDR3: CASSAGQGRKTQYF. The CDR3 coding sequence is TGTGCCAGTAGTGCAGGGCAGGGGAGAAAGACCCAGTACTTC. The full variable domain, completed using reference TRBV19 and TRBJ2-5, is DGGITQSPKYLFRKEGQNVTLSCEQNLNHDAMYWYRQDPGQGLRLIYYSQIVNDFQKGDIAEGYSVSREKKESFPLTVTSAQKNPTAFYLCASSAGQGRKTQYFGPGTRLLVL.

This chain joins TRBV5-1 and TRBJ2-7; 7 bases line up with TRBD1. Unmatched junction bases numbered 12, after V lost 3 bases and J lost 6 bases. This CDR3 is built from 15 residues. The germline CDR1 and CDR2 sequences are SGHRS and YFSETQ. CDR3 loop: CASSSQGDMAFEQYF. CDR3 nucleotide sequence: TGCGCCAGCAGCTCCCAGGGGGACATGGCCTTCGAGCAGTACTTC.

This CDR3 is CASSSDEKLFF. In DNA, the CDR3 is TGTGCCAGCAGCTCCGATGAAAAACTGTTTTTT. This rearrangement joins TRBV7-9 to TRBJ1-4; D gene unclear. This CDR3 has 11 residues. V was cut by 4 bases and J by 6 bases, with 3 bases left in between. Looked up from germline, CDR1 is SEHNR and CDR2 is FQNEAQ (reference sequence). Drawing the rest from reference TRBV7-9 and TRBJ1-4, the complete variable domain is DTGVSQNPRHKITKRGQNVTFRCDPISEHNRLYWYRQTLGQGPEFLTYFQNEAQLEKSRLLSDRFSAERPKGSFSTLEIQRTEQGDSAMYLCASSSDEKLFFGSGTQLSVL.

The chain is built from TRBV7-2 and TRBJ2-7; TRBD1 matches at 10 bases. Germline V gene lookup returns CDR1 SGHTA and CDR2 FQGNSA. The CDR3 length is 15 residues. Trimming at V came to 6 bases and at J to 3 bases, leaving 8 bases not matched to a gene. CDR3 DNA sequence: TGTGCCAGCAGTCAGGGGGGGACAGGGGACTACGAGCAGTACTTC. Its translation is CASSQGGTGDYEQYF.

This clone has only one observation. This chain joins TRBV29-1 and TRBJ1-1, with TRBD1 matching 8 bases. The germline gives CDR1 SQVTM, CDR2 ANQGSEA. V shed 8 bases and J 1 base; nucleotides not matched to a gene: 12. There are 15 residues in the CDR3. The CDR3 is CSSYGQGQKNTEAFF. The CDR3 coding sequence is TGCAGCTCCTACGGACAGGGTCAGAAGAACACTGAAGCTTTCTTT.